This TCR beta chain was captured by sequencing in a study of early T cells in non-severe SARS-CoV-2 infection. Germline CDR1 DFQATT, CDR2 SNEGSKA (reference sequence). Trimming pared 5 bases from V and 3 bases from J, leaving 8 bases between. The CDR3 totals 11 residues. This clonotype was counted many times. TCRdb re-called the 5' RACE reads through MiXCR, storing one row per CDR3 protein. Among about 36,000 distinct CDR3 sequences listed, roughly 5% were seen once. The clonotype comes from an adult who was a healthcare worker with PCR-confirmed SARS-CoV-2 infection or an uninfected control (not recorded which). The sequenced sample consisted of whole blood. V is TRBV20-1 and J is TRBJ2-7, with D unresolved. The CDR3 DNA sequence: TGCAGTGCTGGTACTAACTACGAGCAGTACTTC. This translates into CSAGTNYEQYF.